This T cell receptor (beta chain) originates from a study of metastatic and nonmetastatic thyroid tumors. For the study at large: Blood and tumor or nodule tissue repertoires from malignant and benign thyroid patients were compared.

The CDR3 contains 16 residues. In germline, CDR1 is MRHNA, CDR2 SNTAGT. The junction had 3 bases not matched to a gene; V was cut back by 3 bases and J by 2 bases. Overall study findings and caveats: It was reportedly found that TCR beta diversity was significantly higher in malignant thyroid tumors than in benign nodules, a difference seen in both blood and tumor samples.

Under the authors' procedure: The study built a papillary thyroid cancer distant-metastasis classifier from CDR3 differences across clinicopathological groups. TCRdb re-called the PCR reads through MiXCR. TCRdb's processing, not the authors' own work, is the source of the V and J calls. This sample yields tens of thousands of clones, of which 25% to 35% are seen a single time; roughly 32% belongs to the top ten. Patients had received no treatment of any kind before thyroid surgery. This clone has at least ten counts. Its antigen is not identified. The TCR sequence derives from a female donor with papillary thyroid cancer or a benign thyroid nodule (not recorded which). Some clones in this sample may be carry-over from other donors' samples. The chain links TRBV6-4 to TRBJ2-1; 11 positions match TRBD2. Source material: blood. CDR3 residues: CASSEGLAGTYNEQFF. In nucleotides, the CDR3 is TGTGCCAGCAGTGAAGGACTAGCGGGCACCTACAATGAGCAGTTCTTC.